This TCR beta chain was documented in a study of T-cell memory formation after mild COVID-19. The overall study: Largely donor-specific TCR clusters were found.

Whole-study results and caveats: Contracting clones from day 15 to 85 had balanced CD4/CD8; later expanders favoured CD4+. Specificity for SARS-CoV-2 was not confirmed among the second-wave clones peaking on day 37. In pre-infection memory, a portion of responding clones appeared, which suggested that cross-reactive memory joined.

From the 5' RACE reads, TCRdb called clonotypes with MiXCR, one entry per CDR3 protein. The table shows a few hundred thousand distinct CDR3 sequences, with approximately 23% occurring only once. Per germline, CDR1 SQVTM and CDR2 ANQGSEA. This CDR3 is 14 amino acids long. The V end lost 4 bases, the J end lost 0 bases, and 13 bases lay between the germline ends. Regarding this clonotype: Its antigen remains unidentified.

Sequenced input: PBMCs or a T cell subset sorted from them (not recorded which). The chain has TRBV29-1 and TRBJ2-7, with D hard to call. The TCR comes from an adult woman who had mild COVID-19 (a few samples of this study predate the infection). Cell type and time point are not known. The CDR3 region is CSVGLAVGSYEQYF. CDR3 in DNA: TGCAGCGTTGGGCTCGCGGTGGGCTCCTACGAGCAGTACTTC.